The clone carrying this T cell receptor beta chain has only a few counts. The sample comes from a study of beta chain features in type 1 diabetes. The CDR3 sequence is 14 residues long. V lost 4 bases, J lost 2 bases, and 3 bases stayed unmatched. Germline V lookup: CDR1 SNHLY, CDR2 FYNNEI. cDNA synthesis used the whole RNA isolate, giving expressed TCRB sequences. This table comes from immunoSEQ multiplex PCR, and its TCRdb copy is limited to in-frame clones, with some not included. Of tens of thousands of clones listed, roughly 50% are singletons. The sequencing sample was made of stem cell memory CD4+ T cells from blood. The origin of this receptor is a woman aged 25 to 39 in good health. The chain joins TRBV2 to TRBJ2-7, with 9 bases fitting TRBD1. The CDR3 region has the DNA TGTGCCAGCAGTGTGGACAGGGGAACCTACGAGCAGTACTTC. Amino acids: CASSVDRGTYEQYF.